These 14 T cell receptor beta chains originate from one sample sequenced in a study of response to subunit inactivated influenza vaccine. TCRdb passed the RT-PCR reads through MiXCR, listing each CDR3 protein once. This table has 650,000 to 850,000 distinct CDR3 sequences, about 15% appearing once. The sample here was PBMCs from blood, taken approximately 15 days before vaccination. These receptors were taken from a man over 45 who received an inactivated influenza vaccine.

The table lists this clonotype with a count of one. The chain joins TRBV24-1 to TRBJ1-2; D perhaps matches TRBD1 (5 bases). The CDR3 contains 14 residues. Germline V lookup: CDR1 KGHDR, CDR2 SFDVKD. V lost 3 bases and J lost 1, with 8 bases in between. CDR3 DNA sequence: TGTGCCACCAGTGATCGGACACGTAACTATGGCTACACCTTC. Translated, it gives CATSDRTRNYGYTF.

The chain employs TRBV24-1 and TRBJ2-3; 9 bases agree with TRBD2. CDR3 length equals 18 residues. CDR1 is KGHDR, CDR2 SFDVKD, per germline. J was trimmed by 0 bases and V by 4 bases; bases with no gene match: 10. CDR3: CATSDLAGTTPSTDTQYF. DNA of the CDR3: TGTGCCACCAGTGACCTAGCGGGAACGACTCCTAGCACAGATACGCAGTATTTT.

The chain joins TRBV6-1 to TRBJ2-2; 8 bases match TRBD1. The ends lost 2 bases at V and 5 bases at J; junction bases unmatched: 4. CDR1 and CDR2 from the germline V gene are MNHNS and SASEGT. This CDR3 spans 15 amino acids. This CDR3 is CASSERNRGTGELFF. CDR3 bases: TGTGCCAGCAGTGAAAGAAACAGGGGGACCGGGGAGCTGTTTTTT.

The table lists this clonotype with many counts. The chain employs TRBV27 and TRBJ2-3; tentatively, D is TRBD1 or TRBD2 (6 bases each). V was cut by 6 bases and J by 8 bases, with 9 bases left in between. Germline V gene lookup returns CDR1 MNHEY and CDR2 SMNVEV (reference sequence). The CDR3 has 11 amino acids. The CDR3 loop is CASRKGGTQYF. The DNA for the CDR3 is TGTGCCAGCAGGAAGGGGGGTACGCAGTATTTT.

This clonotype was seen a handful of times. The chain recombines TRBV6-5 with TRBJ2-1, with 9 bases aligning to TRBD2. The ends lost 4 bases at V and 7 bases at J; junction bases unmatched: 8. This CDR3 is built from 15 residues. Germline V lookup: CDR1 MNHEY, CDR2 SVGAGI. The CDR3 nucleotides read TGTGCCAGCAGTTGGTTGGCGGGAGGGGGGAATGAGCAGTTCTTC. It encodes CASSWLAGGGNEQFF.

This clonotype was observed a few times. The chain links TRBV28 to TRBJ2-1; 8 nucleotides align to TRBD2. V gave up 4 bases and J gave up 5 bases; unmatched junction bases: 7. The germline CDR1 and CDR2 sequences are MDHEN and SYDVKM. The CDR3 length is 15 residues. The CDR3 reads CASSSGLASHNEQFF. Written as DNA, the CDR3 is TGTGCCAGCAGTTCCGGACTAGCTTCCCACAATGAGCAGTTCTTC.

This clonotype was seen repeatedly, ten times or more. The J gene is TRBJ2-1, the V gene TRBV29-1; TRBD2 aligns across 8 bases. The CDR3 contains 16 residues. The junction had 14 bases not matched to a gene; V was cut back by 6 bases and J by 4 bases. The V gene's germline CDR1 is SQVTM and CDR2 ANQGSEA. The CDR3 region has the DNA TGCAGCGTCTGCGGGGGGCGCGACGGGGATTACAATGAGCAGTTCTTC. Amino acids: CSVCGGRDGDYNEQFF.

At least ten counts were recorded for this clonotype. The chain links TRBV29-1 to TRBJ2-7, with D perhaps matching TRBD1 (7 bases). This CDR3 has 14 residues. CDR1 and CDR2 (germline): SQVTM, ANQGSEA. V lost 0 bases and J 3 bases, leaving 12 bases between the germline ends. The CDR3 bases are TGCAGCGTTGAAGATCGCGGGACAGACTACGAGCAGTACTTC. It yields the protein CSVEDRGTDYEQYF.

The CDR3 DNA sequence: TGCAGTGCTAGAGATTCGGGGACTAGCAGCGAGACCCAGTACTTC. Protein product: CSARDSGTSSETQYF. The chain has TRBV20-1 and TRBJ2-5, with 9 positions matching TRBD2. V shed 0 bases, J shed 5 bases, and the junction held 7 bases outside the gene matches. The CDR3 has 15 residues. Germline CDR1 reads DFQATT; CDR2 reads SNEGSKA (reference sequence).

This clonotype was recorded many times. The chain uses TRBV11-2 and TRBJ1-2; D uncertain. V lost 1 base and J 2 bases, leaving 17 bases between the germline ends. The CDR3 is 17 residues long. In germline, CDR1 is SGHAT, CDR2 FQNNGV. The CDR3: CASSLVSTGTLNYGYTF. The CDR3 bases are TGTGCCAGCAGCTTAGTTAGTACGGGAACCCTAAACTATGGCTACACCTTC.

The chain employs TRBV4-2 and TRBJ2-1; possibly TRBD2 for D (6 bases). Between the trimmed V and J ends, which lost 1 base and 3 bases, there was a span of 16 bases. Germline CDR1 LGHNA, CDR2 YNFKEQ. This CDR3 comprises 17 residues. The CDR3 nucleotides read TGTGCCAGCAGCCAAGGTGTGACGGGAGTGGTCTACAATGAGCAGTTCTTC. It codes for CASSQGVTGVVYNEQFF.

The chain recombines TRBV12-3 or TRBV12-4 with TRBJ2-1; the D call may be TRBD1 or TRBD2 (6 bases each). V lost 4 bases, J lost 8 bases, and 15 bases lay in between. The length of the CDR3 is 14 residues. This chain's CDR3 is CASSWGAPVDEQFF. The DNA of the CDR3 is TGTGCCAGCAGTTGGGGGGCCCCAGTGGATGAGCAGTTCTTC.

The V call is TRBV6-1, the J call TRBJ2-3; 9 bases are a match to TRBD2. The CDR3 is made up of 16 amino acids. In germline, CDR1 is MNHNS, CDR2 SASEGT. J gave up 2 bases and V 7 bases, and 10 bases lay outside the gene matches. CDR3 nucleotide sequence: TGTGCCAGCACCCCGAGGCGGGAGGGTATCACAGATACGCAGTATTTT. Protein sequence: CASTPRREGITDTQYF.

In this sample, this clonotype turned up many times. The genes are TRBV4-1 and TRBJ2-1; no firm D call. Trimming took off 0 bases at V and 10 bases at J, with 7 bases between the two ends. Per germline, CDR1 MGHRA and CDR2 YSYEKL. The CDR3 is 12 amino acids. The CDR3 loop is CASSQERGEQFF. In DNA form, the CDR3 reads TGCGCCAGCAGCCAAGAAAGAGGAGAGCAGTTCTTC.